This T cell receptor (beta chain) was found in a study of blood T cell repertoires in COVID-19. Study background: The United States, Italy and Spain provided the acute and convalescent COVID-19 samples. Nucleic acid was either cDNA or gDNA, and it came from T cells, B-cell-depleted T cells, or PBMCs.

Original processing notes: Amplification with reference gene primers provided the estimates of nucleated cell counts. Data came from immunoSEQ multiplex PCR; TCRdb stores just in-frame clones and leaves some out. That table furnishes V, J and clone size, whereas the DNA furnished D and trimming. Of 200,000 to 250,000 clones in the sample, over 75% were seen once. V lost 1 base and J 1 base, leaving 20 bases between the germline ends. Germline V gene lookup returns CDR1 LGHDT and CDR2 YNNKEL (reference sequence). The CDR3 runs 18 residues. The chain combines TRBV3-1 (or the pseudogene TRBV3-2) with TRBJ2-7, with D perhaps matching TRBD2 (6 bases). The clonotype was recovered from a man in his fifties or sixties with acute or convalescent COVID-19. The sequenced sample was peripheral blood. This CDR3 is CASSQASRGPQRSYEQYF. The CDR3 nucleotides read TGTGCCAGCAGCCAAGCGTCGCGGGGACCCCAGAGGTCCTACGAGCAGTACTTC.